These T cell receptor beta chains were read from a single sample in a study of T cell changes during pregnancy in multiple sclerosis. Assay used: immunoSEQ multiplex PCR; TCRdb lists only in-frame clones, some missing. This sample yields around 65,000 clones, of which around 93% are seen a single time; roughly 2.7% belongs to the top ten. The sample was peripheral blood, taken in the second trimester of pregnancy. Receptor source: a female donor in good health, enrolled as a control in a pregnancy study. The CDR3 runs from the conserved cysteine through the conserved F or W. A D gene is named only where the DNA matches it firmly. Expanded clones are given a class, and other clones once, few, many or no size at all.

j_gene	v_gene	d_gene	abundance	CDR3aa	CDR3nt
TRBJ2-1	TRBV7-9	TRBD2	few	CASSAYTSGSWAGNEQFF	TGTGCCAGCAGCGCATATACTAGCGGATCCTGGGCAGGCAATGAGCAGTTCTTC
TRBJ2-5	TRBV9	NA	NA	CASSVRSQETQYF	TGTGCCAGCAGCGTAAGGAGCCAAGAGACCCAGTACTTC
TRBJ1-2	TRBV5-1	TRBD1	few	CASSFQGGDGYTF	TGCGCCAGCAGCTTTCAGGGGGGCGATGGCTACACCTTC
TRBJ1-2	TRBV6-5	NA	NA	CASSYRGFRGYTF	TGTGCCAGCAGTTACAGAGGGTTTCGGGGCTACACCTTC
TRBJ1-6	TRBV27	TRBD1	NA	CASSSLGDRGSYNSPLHF	TGTGCCAGCAGTTCTTTGGGGGACAGGGGATCCTATAATTCACCCCTCCACTTT
TRBJ2-7	TRBV29-1	TRBD2	NA	CSVEGGAGLYEQYF	TGCAGCGTTGAGGGTGGAGCGGGGTTATACGAGCAGTACTTC
TRBJ2-1	TRBV4-2	NA	NA	CASSPMTGTYNEQFF	TGTGCCAGCAGCCCGATGACAGGTACCTACAATGAGCAGTTCTTC
TRBJ2-5	TRBV5-1	NA	NA	CASSLGAGSQETQYF	TGCGCCAGCAGCTTGGGGGCGGGGAGTCAAGAGACCCAGTACTTC
TRBJ2-1	TRBV30	TRBD2	NA	CAWTYLAGGGEQFF	TGTGCCTGGACTTATCTAGCGGGGGGAGGTGAGCAGTTCTTC
TRBJ2-1	TRBV7-8	NA	NA	CASLTAYNEQFF	TGTGCCAGCCTAACAGCTTACAATGAGCAGTTCTTC
TRBJ1-6	TRBV5-4	NA	NA	CASSSRAGDSPLHF	TGTGCCAGCAGCTCCCGGGCGGGGGATTCACCCCTCCACTTT
TRBJ1-1	TRBV30	NA	NA	CAWSHEGYAEAFF	TGTGCCTGGAGTCATGAGGGTTATGCTGAAGCTTTCTTT
TRBJ2-1	TRBV18	TRBD2	NA	CASSPTGTSGNEQFF	TGTGCCAGCTCACCGACCGGGACTAGCGGAAATGAGCAGTTCTTC
TRBJ1-4	TRBV11-2	NA	NA	CASSLNNRIGEKLFF	TGTGCCAGCAGCTTAAATAACAGGATTGGTGAAAAACTGTTTTTT
TRBJ1-5	TRBV18	TRBD1	NA	CASSPGTGTVQPQHF	TGTGCCAGCTCACCCGGGACAGGGACTGTTCAGCCCCAGCATTTT
TRBJ2-7	TRBV15	TRBD2	NA	CATSREASGSDEQYF	TGTGCCACCAGCAGAGAAGCTAGCGGGAGCGACGAGCAGTACTTC
TRBJ1-2	TRBV15	NA	NA	CATSSSSGIGNYGYTF	TGTGCCACCAGCAGTAGCTCAGGGATCGGGAACTATGGCTACACCTTC
TRBJ2-1	TRBV9	TRBD2	NA	CASSSRLAGSYNEQFF	TGTGCCAGCAGCTCCAGACTAGCGGGCTCCTACAATGAGCAGTTCTTC